This T cell receptor beta chain was retrieved from a study of cytomegalovirus exposure and HLA in healthy donors. Primers included in the PCR were 60 Vbeta and 13 Jbeta primers. This table comes from immunoSEQ multiplex PCR, and its TCRdb copy is limited to in-frame clones, with some not included. The sample consists of some 200,000 clones, around four fifths of them appearing once. V trimming: 3 bases; J trimming: 0 bases; junction bases outside the gene matches: 4. This CDR3 contains 17 residues. Germline loops: CDR1 LNHDA, CDR2 SQIVND (reference sequence). This clone showed up just a few times. Sequenced input: PBMCs. The clonotype was recovered from a boy aged 2 to 10 in good health and CMV-seronegative. The J gene is TRBJ2-2, the V gene TRBV19; 10 bases are a match to TRBD1. CDR3 DNA: TGTGCCAGTAGTATGTTCGGGACAGGGGCGAACACCGGGGAGCTGTTTTTT. Its protein is CASSMFGTGANTGELFF.